The 11 T cell receptor beta chains below all came from one sample that was sequenced in a study of T cell changes during pregnancy in multiple sclerosis. TCRdb's copy holds only in-frame clones and misses some; the assay was immunoSEQ multiplex PCR. The table has approximately 30,000 clones, roughly 91% seen once. This specimen was CD8+ T cells from peripheral blood mononuclear cells, taken in the second trimester of pregnancy. These receptors were collected from a female donor in good health, enrolled as a control in a pregnancy study.

Only one count was recorded for this clone. This chain's CDR3 is CSVDLDRGNGYTF. CDR3 coding DNA: TGCAGCGTTGACTTGGACAGGGGAAATGGCTACACCTTC. The chain recombines TRBV29-1 with TRBJ1-2, with TRBD1 matching 9 bases. Unmatched junction bases numbered 5, after V lost 3 bases and J lost 6 bases. The V gene's germline CDR1 is SQVTM and CDR2 ANQGSEA. The CDR3 contains 13 residues. Full variable domain (missing parts from reference TRBV29-1 and TRBJ1-2): SAVISQKPSRDICQRGTSLTIQCQVDSQVTMMFWYRQQPGQSLTLIATANQGSEATYESGFVIDKFPISRPNLTFSTLTVSNMSPEDSSIYLCSVDLDRGNGYTFGSGTRLTVV.

The rearrangement joins TRBV7-9 to TRBJ1-1, with D tentatively TRBD1 (5 bases). The germline V gene encodes CDR1 SEHNR and CDR2 FQNEAQ (reference sequence). Trimming removed 5 bases at V and 6 bases at J, with 10 bases between. This CDR3 is built from 12 residues. The CDR3 here is CASSLRAPEAFF. The DNA for the CDR3 is TGTGCCAGCAGCCTCAGGGCACCTGAAGCTTTCTTT.

The chain recombines TRBV14 with TRBJ1-2; D is possibly TRBD1 (5 bases). The V and J ends lost 1 base and 4 bases respectively, with 13 bases between them. This CDR3 region has 15 residues. Germline V gene lookup returns CDR1 SGHDN and CDR2 FVKESK. The CDR3 sequence is CASSQVGGDFYGYTF. Here the CDR3 DNA reads TGTGCCAGCAGCCAAGTGGGGGGGGACTTCTATGGCTACACCTTC.

CDR3: CASSQDRQGVRTDTQYF. The CDR3 DNA reads as TGCGCCAGCAGCCAAGATAGGCAGGGGGTCCGCACAGATACGCAGTATTTT. This chain connects TRBV4-3 to TRBJ2-3, with TRBD1 matching 7 bases. Germline V lookup: CDR1 LGHNA, CDR2 YSLEER. The CDR3 is made up of 17 amino acids. V was clipped by 0 bases and J by 1 base; unmatched bases: 7.

The J gene is TRBJ1-5, the V gene TRBV5-6, with 9 bases fitting TRBD1. The CDR3 has 14 amino acids. Germline V gene sequence: CDR1 SGHDT, CDR2 YYEEEE. Unmatched junction bases numbered 4, after V lost 4 bases and J lost 5 bases. The CDR3 region is CASSQGQGYQPQHF. CDR3 bases: TGTGCCAGCAGCCAGGGACAGGGATATCAGCCCCAGCATTTT.

The rearrangement links TRBV4-3 to TRBJ1-2, with 8 bases lining up with TRBD1. V shed 4 bases and J 8 bases; nucleotides not matched to a gene: 12. Germline V gene lookup returns CDR1 LGHNA and CDR2 YSLEER. The CDR3 is made up of 15 amino acids. CDR3 DNA: TGCGCCAGCAGCCCCCTGGCGGACAGGGCTGGAGGCTACACCTTC. It translates to CASSPLADRAGGYTF.

The rearrangement joins TRBV6-1 to TRBJ2-7, with TRBD1 identical over 9 bases. The CDR3 has 15 amino acids. V dropped 3 bases and J dropped 5; count of bases not matched to a gene: 8. Germline assignment: CDR1 MNHNS and CDR2 SASEGT. CDR3 sequence (DNA): TGTGCCAGCAGTGAGACCACAGGGGGCCACGACGAGCAGTACTTC. This translates into CASSETTGGHDEQYF.

V and J are TRBV5-6 and TRBJ1-1; D remains ambiguous. The germline CDR1 and CDR2 sequences are SGHDT and YYEEEE. The CDR3 runs to 15 residues. The germline V and J ends were trimmed by 2 bases and 1 base, with 12 bases remaining between them. The DNA for the CDR3 is TGTGCCAGCAGCTTTCCTCAGGTCAGGAACACTGAAGCTTTCTTT. It specifies CASSFPQVRNTEAFF.

The J gene is TRBJ1-5, the V gene TRBV27; TRBD1 matches at 8 bases. Germline V gene sequence: CDR1 MNHEY, CDR2 SMNVEV (reference sequence). The CDR3 length is 14 residues. The trim removed 6 bases at V and 2 bases at J, leaving 3 bases unmatched. In nucleotides, the CDR3 is TGTGCCAGCAGCCCGGGACAGGGCAATCAGCCCCAGCATTTT. Translation gives CASSPGQGNQPQHF.

This chain links TRBV11-2 with TRBJ2-5, with 12 positions matching TRBD2. After removal of 5 bases from V and 3 bases from J, the junction contained 10 bases not matched to a gene. The CDR3 totals 17 residues. Per the germline V gene, CDR1 is SGHAT and CDR2 is FQNNGV. In DNA form, the CDR3 reads TGTGCCAGCAGCCTCGGACTAGCGGGGACGTCAGAAGAGACCCAGTACTTC. This codes for CASSLGLAGTSEETQYF.

V and J are TRBV9 and TRBJ2-1; TRBD1 matches 7 bases. Germline V gene lookup returns CDR1 SGDLS and CDR2 YYNGEE. The CDR3 length is 13 residues. The ends lost 4 bases at V and 6 bases at J; junction bases unmatched: 4. The CDR3 spells CASSTNRGNEQFF. The CDR3 nucleotides read TGTGCCAGCAGCACAAACAGGGGCAATGAGCAGTTCTTC.